This section outlines one T cell receptor beta chain sequence together with its context. The data were obtained in a study of tumor-infiltrating lymphocytes in localized non-small cell lung cancer. Profiling relied on immunoSEQ multiplex PCR, and the TCRdb table lists in-frame clones only, not all of them. The sample lists about 13,000 clones, about four fifths occurring once. The CDR3 runs to 17 residues. In germline, CDR1 is SGHNT, CDR2 YYREEE (reference sequence). V was clipped by 1 base and J by 0 bases, with 11 bases between them. The origin of this receptor is a human donor with non-small cell lung cancer. The specimen sequenced was lung tumor tissue. The rearrangement links TRBV5-4 to TRBJ2-6; D uncertain. CDR3 in amino acids: CASSLRWPNSGANVLTF. Written as DNA, the CDR3 is TGTGCCAGCAGCTTGAGGTGGCCGAACTCTGGGGCCAACGTCCTGACTTTC. The entire variable domain, with the rest obtained from reference TRBV5-4 and TRBJ2-6, is as follows: ETGVTQSPTHLIKTRGQQVTLRCSSQSGHNTVSWYQQALGQGPQFIFQYYREEENGRGNFPPRFSGLQFPNYSSELNVNALELDDSALYLCASSLRWPNSGANVLTFGAGSRLTVL.